This T cell receptor beta chain was recovered during a study of shared clonotypes between healthy human individuals. TCRdb's table, derived via immunoSEQ multiplex PCR, lists solely in-frame clones and lacks some. The table shows 520,000 or so clones, with roughly 78% occurring only once. This CDR3 spans 12 amino acids. Germline-derived CDR1 and CDR2 are LNHNV and YYDKDF (reference sequence). Trimming removed 4 bases at V and 0 bases at J, with 3 bases between. The V and J genes are TRBV15 and TRBJ2-5; D unclear. This clonotype originated in a woman aged 35 to 49 in good health. Some clones in this sample may be carry-over from other donors' samples. Input material: PBMCs. CDR3 in amino acids: CATSTYQETQYF. CDR3 in DNA: TGTGCCACCAGCACATACCAAGAGACCCAGTACTTC.